These 24 T cell receptor beta chains came from one sample sequenced in a study of T cell responses to AZD1222 COVID-19 vaccine. This table comes from immunoSEQ multiplex PCR, and its TCRdb copy is limited to in-frame clones, with some not included. The sample yields some 140,000 clones, over 90% seen once. The material was peripheral blood, obtained on day 0 of AZD1222 vaccination. These TCRs come from an adult in good health.

V gene TRBV5-1 combines with J gene TRBJ1-2; 7 bases map to TRBD1. Germline V gene lookup returns CDR1 SGHRS and CDR2 YFSETQ. The CDR3 extends over 15 amino acids. With 7 bases clipped from V and 4 bases from J, the junction kept 13 bases outside the gene matches. In DNA form, the CDR3 reads TGCGCCAGCCAACTAAACCCGACAGGGATCTATGGCTACACCTTC. As protein: CASQLNPTGIYGYTF.

The rearrangement joins TRBV25-1 to TRBJ2-7; 7 bases match TRBD1. CDR3 size: 16 residues. The ends lost 2 bases at V and 2 bases at J; junction bases unmatched: 9. Germline V gives CDR1 MGHDK, CDR2 SYGVNS. CDR3 region: CASSEMPGTVTYEQYF. CDR3 DNA sequence: TGTGCCAGCAGTGAAATGCCGGGGACAGTCACCTACGAGCAGTACTTC.

The gene calls are TRBV12-5 and TRBJ2-1, with TRBD1 identical over 8 bases. This CDR3 has 11 residues. Trimming at V came to 4 bases and at J to 12 bases, leaving 2 bases not matched to a gene. CDR1 and CDR2 (germline): LGHNT, FRNRAP. The CDR3 DNA is TGTGCTAGTGGTTCAGGACAGGGGCAGTTCTTC. Its translation is CASGSGQGQFF. The whole variable domain, remainder taken from reference TRBV12-5 and TRBJ2-1, is DARVTQTPRHKVTEMGQEVTMRCQPILGHNTVFWYRQTMMQGLELLAYFRNRAPLDDSGMPKDRFSAEMPDATLATLKIQPSEPRDSAVYFCASGSGQGQFFGPGTRLTVL.

This clone was counted once. V and J are TRBV15 and TRBJ2-3; 8 bases map to TRBD1. The CDR3 consists of 16 residues. V lost 1 base to trimming and J lost 5 bases; unmatched junction nucleotides: 8. Germline values: CDR1 LNHNV, CDR2 YYDKDF (reference sequence). The CDR3 DNA reads TGTGCCACCAGCAGAGCCAGTGCAGGGGGCTTAGATACGCAGTATTTT. It yields the protein CATSRASAGGLDTQYF.

This chain uses TRBV10-1 with TRBJ2-3, with TRBD2 matching over 8 bases. The junction had 9 bases not matched to a gene; V was cut back by 4 bases and J by 6 bases. CDR3 size: 15 residues. The germline CDR1 and CDR2 sequences are WNHNN and SYGVQD (reference sequence). CDR3 coding DNA: TGCGCCAGCAGTGGGGCGGGGGGCCTCCGGGATACGCAGTATTTT. Protein sequence: CASSGAGGLRDTQYF.

The rearrangement links TRBV12-3 or TRBV12-4 to TRBJ1-1; a weak D match, TRBD1 (5 bases). V was clipped by 5 bases and J by 0 bases, with 7 bases between them. CDR3 size: 13 residues. CDR3 coding DNA: TGTGCCAGCAGTCCGGGGGTGAACACTGAAGCTTTCTTT. Encoded protein: CASSPGVNTEAFF.

The chain carries TRBV7-9 and TRBJ2-7, with 10 bases aligning to TRBD1. This CDR3 comprises 15 residues. The V segment lost 3 bases and the J segment 5 bases; nucleotides outside the gene matches: 7. The germline gives CDR1 SEHNR, CDR2 FQNEAQ (reference sequence). In DNA form, the CDR3 reads TGTGCCAGCAGCTTTCGACAGGGGGCGCCTCACGAGCAGTACTTC. The encoded protein is CASSFRQGAPHEQYF.

V usage is TRBV5-1 and J usage is TRBJ2-2, with TRBD2 matching 14 bases. Germline CDR1 SGHRS, CDR2 YFSETQ. V lost 5 bases, J lost 6 bases, and 3 bases stayed unmatched. There are 15 residues in the CDR3. The CDR3: CASRGLAGDSGELFF. The CDR3 nucleotides are TGCGCCAGCAGGGGACTAGCGGGAGATTCCGGGGAGCTGTTTTTT.

The V gene is TRBV7-9, the J gene TRBJ2-5; possibly TRBD2 for D (5 bases). V was trimmed by 3 bases and J by 5 bases, leaving 7 bases between them. This CDR3 comprises 12 residues. The germline V gene has CDR1 SEHNR and CDR2 FQNEAQ (reference sequence). This CDR3 reads CASSFSSETQYF. The CDR3 DNA follows: TGTGCCAGCAGCTTTTCTAGCGAGACCCAGTACTTC.

The chain employs TRBV30 and TRBJ1-1; D perhaps matches TRBD1 (6 bases). CDR1 GTSNPN and CDR2 SVGIG come from the germline V gene (reference sequence). Trimming took off 1 base at V and 3 bases at J, with 21 bases between the two ends. The CDR3 runs 17 residues. In nucleotides, the CDR3 is TGTGCCTGGAGTGACGCTCCGGGAGGGCACAGGGACACTGAAGCTTTCTTT. Translating gives CAWSDAPGGHRDTEAFF.

The genes are TRBV7-3 and TRBJ1-6, with D unresolved. This CDR3 comprises 13 residues. From germline, CDR1 is SGHTA and CDR2 FQGTGA. V lost 3 bases to trimming and J lost 8 bases, with 8 bases between them. This CDR3 is CASSLRSDSPLHF. CDR3 DNA: TGTGCCAGCAGCTTGAGGTCGGATTCACCCCTCCACTTT.

The CDR3 spells CASSPWTYEQYF. As DNA, the CDR3 is TGTGCCAGCAGCCCCTGGACCTACGAGCAGTACTTC. The V gene is TRBV7-2, the J gene TRBJ2-7; no clear D. Germline values: CDR1 SGHTA, CDR2 FQGNSA. This CDR3 region has 12 residues. Trimming shortened V by 5 bases and J by 2 bases, and 7 bases separated the two germline ends.

The sample holds one count of this clone. The sample contains more than one DNA sequence encoding this CDR3. The gene calls are TRBV27 and TRBJ1-5; D might be TRBD1 (5 bases). The CDR3 runs 14 residues. The germline V gene encodes CDR1 MNHEY and CDR2 SMNVEV (reference sequence). Trimming took 5 bases from V and 0 from J, leaving 8 bases between them. CDR3 residues: CASSPRDSNQPQHF. The CDR3 nucleotides read TGTGCCAGCAGTCCCAGGGATAGCAATCAGCCCCAGCATTTT.

The V call is TRBV5-1, the J call TRBJ2-3; TRBD2 is a possible D gene (5 bases). This CDR3 spans 15 amino acids. CDR1 and CDR2 (germline): SGHRS, YFSETQ. The V end lost 5 bases, the J end lost 2 bases, and 15 bases lay between the germline ends. The CDR3: CASRLGTSFTDTQYF. The CDR3 nucleotides are TGCGCCAGCAGACTCGGTACTAGTTTCACAGATACGCAGTATTTT.

This chain uses TRBV25-1 with TRBJ2-7; D is possibly TRBD1 (5 bases). Trimming shortened V by 3 bases and J by 2 bases, and 8 bases separated the two germline ends. The CDR3 consists of 13 residues. Per germline, CDR1 MGHDK and CDR2 SYGVNS. The CDR3 protein is CASSDQGPYEQYF. CDR3 DNA sequence: TGTGCCAGCAGTGACCAGGGCCCCTACGAGCAGTACTTC.

V usage is TRBV5-8 and J usage is TRBJ1-1; 7 positions match TRBD1. The CDR3 length is 14 residues. CDR1 and CDR2 from the germline V gene are SGHTS and YDEGEE. J gave up 3 bases and V 4 bases, and 6 bases lay outside the gene matches. Written as DNA, the CDR3 is TGTGCCAGCAGCCTCGAGACAGGGCACACTGAAGCTTTCTTT. This codes for CASSLETGHTEAFF.

The V and J genes are TRBV9 and TRBJ2-7; D remains unclear. The germline V gene has CDR1 SGDLS and CDR2 YYNGEE. Trimming pared 3 bases from V and 7 bases from J, leaving 14 bases between. This CDR3 is built from 13 residues. CDR3 amino acids: CASSAGRSLEQYF. In nucleotides, the CDR3 is TGTGCCAGCAGCGCCGGACGGTCTCTTGAGCAGTACTTC.

This chain links TRBV2 with TRBJ2-7; TRBD2 is a possible D gene (6 bases). The germline V gene encodes CDR1 SNHLY and CDR2 FYNNEI. V was pared by 6 bases and J by 3 bases, with 18 bases between. The CDR3 extends over 15 amino acids. CDR3 region: CASSQPGLLDYEQYF. DNA for the CDR3: TGTGCCAGCAGCCAACCGGGACTCCTAGACTACGAGCAGTACTTC.

The chain recombines TRBV5-1 with TRBJ1-2; unclear D gene. V lost 3 bases and J lost 6, with 15 bases in between. The length of the CDR3 is 14 residues. Germline CDR1 and CDR2: SGHRS and YFSETQ. CDR3 coding DNA: TGCGCCAGCAGCTCTCTAAGGAGGTTGGATGGCTACACCTTC. It codes for CASSSLRRLDGYTF.

The chain employs TRBV14 and TRBJ2-3; a weak D match, TRBD1 (5 bases). There are 15 residues in the CDR3. V was trimmed by 1 base and J by 1 base, leaving 9 bases between them. The V gene's germline CDR1 is SGHDN and CDR2 FVKESK. CDR3 DNA: TGTGCCAGCAGCCAAGGAAGGGGCGGCACAGATACGCAGTATTTT. Translating it yields CASSQGRGGTDTQYF.

The V gene is TRBV5-1, the J gene TRBJ1-2; 9 bases line up with TRBD1. Germline lookup yields CDR1 SGHRS and CDR2 YFSETQ. This CDR3 region has 13 residues. V dropped 0 bases and J dropped 8; count of bases not matched to a gene: 2. The CDR3 sequence: CASSLGDRDGYTF. CDR3 nucleotide sequence: TGCGCCAGCAGCTTGGGGGACAGGGACGGCTACACCTTC.

The chain couples TRBV4-2 to TRBJ1-5; D gene ambiguous. V lost 4 bases and J 7 bases, leaving 8 bases between the germline ends. CDR1 and CDR2 from the germline V gene are LGHNA and YNFKEQ. CDR3 length: 12 amino acids. CDR3 amino acids: CASSLGEQPQHF. In nucleotides, the CDR3 is TGTGCCAGCAGCCTAGGAGAACAGCCCCAGCATTTT.

The chain combines TRBV5-1 with TRBJ1-5, with 7 positions matching TRBD1. V lost 5 bases, J lost 3 bases, and 8 bases stayed unmatched. Germline CDR1 is SGHRS and CDR2 is YFSETQ. The CDR3 contains 15 residues. CDR3 sequence (DNA): TGCGCCAGCAGGCCTGGGACAGCTATCAATCAGCCCCAGCATTTT. Its protein is CASRPGTAINQPQHF.

The rearrangement links TRBV5-1 to TRBJ1-4; D remains unclear. The CDR3 length is 13 residues. Germline assignment: CDR1 SGHRS and CDR2 YFSETQ. Trimming removed 5 bases at V and 8 bases at J, with 13 bases between. CDR3 sequence reads: CASRGIPLEKLFF. The CDR3 coding sequence is TGCGCCAGCAGAGGCATCCCCTTGGAAAAACTGTTTTTT.